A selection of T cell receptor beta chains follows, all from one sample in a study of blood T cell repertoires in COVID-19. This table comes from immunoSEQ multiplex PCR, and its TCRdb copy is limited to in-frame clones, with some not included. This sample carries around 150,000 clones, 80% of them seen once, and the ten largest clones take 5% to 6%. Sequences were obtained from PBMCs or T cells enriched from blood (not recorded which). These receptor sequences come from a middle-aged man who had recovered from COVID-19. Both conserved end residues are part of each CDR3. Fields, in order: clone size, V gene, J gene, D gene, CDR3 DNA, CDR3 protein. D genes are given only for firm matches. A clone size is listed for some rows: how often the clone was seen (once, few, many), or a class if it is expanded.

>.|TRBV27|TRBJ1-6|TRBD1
TGTGCCAGCAGGGGGACAGGGGACTATAATTCACCCCTCCACTTT
CASRGTGDYNSPLHF
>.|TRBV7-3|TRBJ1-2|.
TGTGCCAGCAGCTCCCGTAATGGGGGGGCGCTTAATGGCTACACCTTC
CASSSRNGGALNGYTF
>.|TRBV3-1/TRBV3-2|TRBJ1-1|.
TGTGCCAGCAGCTCCCGGGACATCGGGAACACTGAAGCTTTCTTT
CASSSRDIGNTEAFF
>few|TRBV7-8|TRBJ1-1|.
TGTGCCAGCAGCCCTATACTCCGGACAGTCCGCGGAACAACTGAAGCTTTCTTT
CASSPILRTVRGTTEAFF
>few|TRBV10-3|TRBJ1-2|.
TGTGCCATCCGACCCGGGGGGTCGGACTATGGCTACACCTTC
CAIRPGGSDYGYTF
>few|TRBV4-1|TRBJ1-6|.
TGCGCCAGCAGATCGGGGATGAACGGTAATTCACCCCTCCACTTT
CASRSGMNGNSPLHF
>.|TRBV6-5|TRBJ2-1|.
TGTGCCAGCAGCCTCGGACTGCGGTGGGTGTTCTTC
CASSLGLRWVFF
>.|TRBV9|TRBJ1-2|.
TGTGCCAGCAGCGCAGAACACGCAGGGTCCCCGAGCGGCTACACCTTC
CASSAEHAGSPSGYTF
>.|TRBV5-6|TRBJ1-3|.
TGTGCCAGCAGCTTGCAAGGGGCTCGAAACACCATATATTTT
CASSLQGARNTIYF
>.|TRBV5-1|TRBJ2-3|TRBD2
TGCGCCAGCAGCTTACCTAGCGGGGTTGTCGCAGATACGCAGTATTTT
CASSLPSGVVADTQYF
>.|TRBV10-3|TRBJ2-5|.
TGTGCCATCAGTGTGGGAGGGACACCACAAGAGACCCAGTACTTC
CAISVGGTPQETQYF
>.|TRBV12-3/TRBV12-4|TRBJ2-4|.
TGTGCCAGCAGTTTTGAGGGAAACATTCAGTACTTC
CASSFEGNIQYF
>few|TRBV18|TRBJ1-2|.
TGTGCCAGCTCACCAACATATGGTCGAATCGTCTACACCTTC
CASSPTYGRIVYTF
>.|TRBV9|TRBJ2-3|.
TGTGCCAGCAGCGTAGTCCGGGGTGGCTTGACAGATACGCAGTATTTT
CASSVVRGGLTDTQYF
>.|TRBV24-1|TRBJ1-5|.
TGTGCCACCAGTGAAGGAGGGGCGAGCAATCAGCCCCAGCATTTT
CATSEGGASNQPQHF
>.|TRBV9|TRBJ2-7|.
TGTGCCAGCAGCGTAGGTGGAGGGACCTACGAGCAGTACTTC
CASSVGGGTYEQYF
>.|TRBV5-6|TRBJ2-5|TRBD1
TGTGCCAGCAGCCCTCCTACAGGGGGCCGGGCGACCCAGTACTTC
CASSPPTGGRATQYF
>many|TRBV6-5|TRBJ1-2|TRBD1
TGTGCCGGGAACCACAGGGGGCGGCTCTATGGCTACACCTTC
CAGNHRGRLYGYTF
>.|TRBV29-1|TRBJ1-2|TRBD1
TGCAGCGTTGACTTAGAACAGGGGGCCGGGGGCTACACCTTC
CSVDLEQGAGGYTF
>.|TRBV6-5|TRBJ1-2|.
TGTGCCAGCAGTTACTCGACAGTGAATGGCTACACCTTC
CASSYSTVNGYTF
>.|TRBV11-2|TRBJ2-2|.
TGTGCCAGCAGCACGACGAGGCCCGACACCGGGGAGCTGTTTTTT
CASSTTRPDTGELFF
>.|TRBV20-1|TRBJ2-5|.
TGCAGTGCTAGTGACGTATACCTGACAAGGGGTCGGGAGACCCAGTACTTC
CSASDVYLTRGRETQYF
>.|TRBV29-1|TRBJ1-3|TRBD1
TGCAGCGCCGTAGGGGACAGGCGAACCATATATTTT
CSAVGDRRTIYF
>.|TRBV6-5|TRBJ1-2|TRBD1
TGTGCCAGCAGTTACCAATGGACAGGGGGCACCTATGGCTACACCTTC
CASSYQWTGGTYGYTF
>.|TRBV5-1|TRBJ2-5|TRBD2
TGCGCCAGCAGCCTTAGCGGGGGGGCCTCTCAAGAGACCCAGTACTTC
CASSLSGGASQETQYF
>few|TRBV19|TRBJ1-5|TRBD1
TGTGCCAGTAGTATAGATCAGGGGACAGGGATCAATCAGCCCCAGCATTTT
CASSIDQGTGINQPQHF
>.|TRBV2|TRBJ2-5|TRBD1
TGTGCCAGCAGTTTTTCCGACAGGGACGGGGAGACCCAGTACTTC
CASSFSDRDGETQYF
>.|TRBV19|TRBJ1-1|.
TGTGCCAGTAGCCCTGTCTCGGGGTCCACTGAAGCTTTCTTT
CASSPVSGSTEAFF
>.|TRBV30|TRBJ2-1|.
TGTGCCTGGAGTAGGGACACGAGCTCCTACAATGAGCAGTTCTTC
CAWSRDTSSYNEQFF
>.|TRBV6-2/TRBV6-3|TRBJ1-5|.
TGTGCCAGCAGTTTTCTCGGCGGAAATCATCAGCCCCAGCATTTT
CASSFLGGNHQPQHF
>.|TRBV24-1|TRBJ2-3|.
TGTGCCACCAGTGACCCCACGCGGGGCTTCACAGATACGCAGTATTTT
CATSDPTRGFTDTQYF
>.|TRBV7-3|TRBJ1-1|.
TGTGCCAGCAGCTTAATCCCCATCAGGGGCTCGGCGAGCACTGAAGCTTTCTTT
CASSLIPIRGSASTEAFF
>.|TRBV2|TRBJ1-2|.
TGTGCCAGCAGTGAAAGCGGGGGGGACTATGGCTACACCTTC
CASSESGGDYGYTF
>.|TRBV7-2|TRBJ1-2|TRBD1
TGTGCCAGCAGCGCGGGACAGGGGGCGCTGAATGGCTACACCTTC
CASSAGQGALNGYTF
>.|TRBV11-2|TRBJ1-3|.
TGTGCCAGCAGCCCGTACTGGGGGGACACCATATATTTT
CASSPYWGDTIYF
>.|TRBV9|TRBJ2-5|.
TGTGCCAGCAGCGTAGAGATATTAGACGGAGAGACCCAGTACTTC
CASSVEILDGETQYF
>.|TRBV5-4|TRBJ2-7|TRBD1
TGTGCCAGCAGCTTGGACAGGGGGCAAGGGGAGCAGTACTTC
CASSLDRGQGEQYF
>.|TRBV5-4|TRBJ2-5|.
TGTGCCAGCAGCTTGGGCGGTTTCCAAGAGACCCAGTACTTC
CASSLGGFQETQYF
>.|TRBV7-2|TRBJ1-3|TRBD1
TGTGCCAGCAGCACCACCGGGACAGAGGGAAACACCATATATTTT
CASSTTGTEGNTIYF
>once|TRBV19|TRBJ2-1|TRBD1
TGTGCCAGTAGTATTCTACGGGACAGGGCTTCCTACAATGAGCAGTTCTTC
CASSILRDRASYNEQFF
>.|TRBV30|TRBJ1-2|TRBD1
TGTGCCTGGCGAGGGGGCGCGGGGGGCTACACCTTC
CAWRGGAGGYTF
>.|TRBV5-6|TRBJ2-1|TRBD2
TGTGCCAGCAGCACTAGCGGGGGGGGCCTATTCCAGCAGTTCTTC
CASSTSGGGLFQQFF
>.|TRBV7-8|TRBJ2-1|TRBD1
TGTGCCAGCAGCTCGGGGGGAGACAGGGGGCGCGGCAATGAGCAGTTCTTC
CASSSGGDRGRGNEQFF
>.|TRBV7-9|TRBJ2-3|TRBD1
TGTGCCAGCAGCGTAACAGGGGGCGGGGATACGCAGTATTTT
CASSVTGGGDTQYF
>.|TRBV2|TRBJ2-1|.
TGTGCCAGCAGCCGACCAACTAGGTATGAGCAGTTCTTC
CASSRPTRYEQFF
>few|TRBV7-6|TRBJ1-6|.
TGTGCCAGCAGCCTGGGGGCAGGGAAGGTTTCACCCCTCCACTTT
CASSLGAGKVSPLHF
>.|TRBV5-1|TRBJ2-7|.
TGCGCCAGCAGCTTGGCGGGGGGCCCCTCCTACGAGCAGTACTTC
CASSLAGGPSYEQYF
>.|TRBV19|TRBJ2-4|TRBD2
TGTGCCAGTAGTCCAAGCGGCGGGGGACTAGCGGGGGCCAAAAACATTCAGTACTTC
CASSPSGGGLAGAKNIQYF
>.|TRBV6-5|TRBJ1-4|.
TGTGCCAGCAGCGGGTATGCTGGGAGTGGTGAAAAACTGTTTTTT
CASSGYAGSGEKLFF
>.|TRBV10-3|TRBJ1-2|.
TGTGCCATCAGACAGGACTATGGCTACACCTTC
CAIRQDYGYTF
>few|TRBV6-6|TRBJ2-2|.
TGTGCCACCGCCCCGGACTCAAACACCGGGGAGCTGTTTTTT
CATAPDSNTGELFF
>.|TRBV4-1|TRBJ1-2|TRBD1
TGCGCCAGCAGCCAGGACAGGGACTATGGCTACACCTTC
CASSQDRDYGYTF
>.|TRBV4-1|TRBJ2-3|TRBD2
TGCGCCAGCAGCCAAGAGGTAGTAGCGGGGGCACGGGATACGCAGTATTTT
CASSQEVVAGARDTQYF
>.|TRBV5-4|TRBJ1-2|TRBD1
TGTGCCAGCAGCCTAGGGGACAGGGCTGGCTACACCTTC
CASSLGDRAGYTF
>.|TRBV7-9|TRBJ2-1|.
TGTGCCAGCCCACCGCGCGGGCTTTCGGGGTACAATGAGCAGTTCTTC
CASPPRGLSGYNEQFF